The TCR beta chain described here comes from a study of blood T cell repertoires in COVID-19. Study-level information: There were acute and convalescent COVID-19 samples, and they came from the United States, Italy and Spain. Sources were T cells, B-cell-depleted T cells, or PBMCs; the material itself was cDNA or gDNA.

Source study methods: Researchers report that nucleated cell counts were estimated from reference gene primer amplification. Assay: immunoSEQ multiplex PCR; the TCRdb copy retains only in-frame clones and omits some. The V and J calls and clone size are taken from that table; D and trimming were inferred from the DNA. The table includes about 240,000 clones, roughly four fifths detected once. The CDR3 is made up of 14 amino acids. V dropped 0 bases and J dropped 8; count of bases not matched to a gene: 6. Germline assignment: CDR1 GTSNPN and CDR2 SVGIG (reference sequence). The rearrangement joins TRBV30 to TRBJ1-2; TRBD1 matches 10 bases. Material for sequencing was peripheral blood. This receptor was obtained from a woman aged 60 to 75 with active or convalescent COVID-19. The CDR3 region has the DNA TGTGCCTGGAGTGTAGGGACAGGGGCCTTGGGCTACACCTTC. Residues: CAWSVGTGALGYTF.